This T cell receptor (beta chain) was found in a study of long-term antiretroviral therapy in people with HIV. Study-level findings and limits: The study collected no data on ART adherence, viral resistance or therapy changes. Post-ART diversity increased but stayed below transplant donor controls.

The cryopreserved samples used held 1-10 million PBMC prior to extraction of DNA. Of note for this clone: As yet, its antigen is unknown.

Per the germline V gene, CDR1 is SGHNT and CDR2 is YENEEA. This CDR3 spans 12 amino acids. Trimming removed 1 base at V and 7 bases at J, with 2 bases between. Survey level was the resolution at which the v3.0 immunoSEQ assay ran. About 35,000-55,000 T-cell genomes per sample were the sequencing target. The repertoire was sequenced with immunoSEQ multiplex PCR; TCRdb's copy has only in-frame clones and lacks some. The sample contains tens of thousands of clones, less than 90% of which appear only once. The input for sequencing was unsorted PBMCs, taken 2 years after starting antiretroviral therapy. This TCR was recovered from a middle-aged man with HIV. The chain joins TRBV11-3 to TRBJ1-6; D is undetermined. The CDR3 DNA reads as TGTGCCAGCAGCTTAGTAAATTCACCCCTCCACTTT. This sequence encodes CASSLVNSPLHF.